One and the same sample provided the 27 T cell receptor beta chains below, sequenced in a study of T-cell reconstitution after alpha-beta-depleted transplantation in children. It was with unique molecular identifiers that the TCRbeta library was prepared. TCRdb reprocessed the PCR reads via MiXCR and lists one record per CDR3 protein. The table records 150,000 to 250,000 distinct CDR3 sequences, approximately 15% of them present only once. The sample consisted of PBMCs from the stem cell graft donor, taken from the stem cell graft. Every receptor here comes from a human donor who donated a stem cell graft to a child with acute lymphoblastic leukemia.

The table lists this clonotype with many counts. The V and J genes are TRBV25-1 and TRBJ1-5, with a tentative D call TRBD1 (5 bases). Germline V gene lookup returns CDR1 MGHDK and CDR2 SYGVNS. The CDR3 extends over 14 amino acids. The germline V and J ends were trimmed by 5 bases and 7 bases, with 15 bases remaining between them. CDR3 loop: CASSHTGLFQPQHF. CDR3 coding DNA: TGTGCCAGCAGTCACACAGGATTATTCCAGCCCCAGCATTTT.

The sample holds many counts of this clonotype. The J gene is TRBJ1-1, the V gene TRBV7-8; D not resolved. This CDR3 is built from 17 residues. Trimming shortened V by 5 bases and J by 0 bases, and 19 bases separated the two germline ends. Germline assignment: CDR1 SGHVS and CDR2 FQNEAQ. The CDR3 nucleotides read TGTGCCAGCAGCCAAGTGGGCAGATCTAGTATGAACACTGAAGCTTTCTTT. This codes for CASSQVGRSSMNTEAFF. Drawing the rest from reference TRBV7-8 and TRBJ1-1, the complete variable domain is GAGVSQSPRYKVAKRGQDVALRCDPISGHVSLFWYQQALGQGPEFLTYFQNEAQLDKSGLPSDRFFAERPEGSVSTLKIQRTQQEDSAVYLCASSQVGRSSMNTEAFFGQGTRLTVV.

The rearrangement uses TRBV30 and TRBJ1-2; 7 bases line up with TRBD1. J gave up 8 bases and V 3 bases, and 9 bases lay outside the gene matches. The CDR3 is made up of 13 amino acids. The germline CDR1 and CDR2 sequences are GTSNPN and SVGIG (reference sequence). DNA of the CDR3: TGTGCCTGGAGGTCTGACAGGGTAGGCGGCTACACCTTC. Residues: CAWRSDRVGGYTF.

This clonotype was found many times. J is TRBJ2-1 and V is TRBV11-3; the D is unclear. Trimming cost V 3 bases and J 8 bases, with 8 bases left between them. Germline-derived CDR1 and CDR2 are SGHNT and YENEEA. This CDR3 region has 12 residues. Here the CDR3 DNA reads TGTGCCAGCAGCTTTTCGGTCCATGAGCAGTTCTTC. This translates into CASSFSVHEQFF.

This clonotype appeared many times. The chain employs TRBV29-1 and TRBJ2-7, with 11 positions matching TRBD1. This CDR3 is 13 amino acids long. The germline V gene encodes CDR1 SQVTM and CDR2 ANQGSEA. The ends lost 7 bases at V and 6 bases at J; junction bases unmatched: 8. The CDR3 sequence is CSALDRGLLEQYF. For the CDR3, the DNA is TGCAGCGCTTTGGACAGGGGGCTTCTCGAGCAGTACTTC.

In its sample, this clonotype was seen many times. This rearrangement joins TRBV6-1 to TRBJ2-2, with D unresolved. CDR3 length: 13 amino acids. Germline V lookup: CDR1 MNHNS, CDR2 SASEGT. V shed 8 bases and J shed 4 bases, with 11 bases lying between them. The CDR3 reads CASGWTGTGELFF. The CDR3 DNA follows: TGTGCCAGCGGATGGACGGGCACCGGGGAGCTGTTTTTT.

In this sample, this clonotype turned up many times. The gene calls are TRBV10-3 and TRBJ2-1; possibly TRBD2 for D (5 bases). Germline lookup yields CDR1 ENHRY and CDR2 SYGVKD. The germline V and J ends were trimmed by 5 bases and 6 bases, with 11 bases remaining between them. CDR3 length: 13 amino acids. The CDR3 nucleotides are TGTGCCATCAGTTCCGACTACCTCAATGAGCAGTTCTTC. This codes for CAISSDYLNEQFF.

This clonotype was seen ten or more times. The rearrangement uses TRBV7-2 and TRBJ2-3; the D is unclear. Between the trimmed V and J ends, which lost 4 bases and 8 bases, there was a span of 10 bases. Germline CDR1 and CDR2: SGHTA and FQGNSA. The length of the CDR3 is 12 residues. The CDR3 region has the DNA TGTGCCAGCAGCTCCCTCGGAGCTACGCAGTATTTT. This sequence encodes CASSSLGATQYF.

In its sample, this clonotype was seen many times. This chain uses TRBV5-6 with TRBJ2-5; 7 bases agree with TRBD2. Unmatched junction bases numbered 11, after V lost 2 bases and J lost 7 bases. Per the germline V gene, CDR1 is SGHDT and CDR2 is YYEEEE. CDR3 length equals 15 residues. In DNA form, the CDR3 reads TGTGCCAGCAGCTTCTGGCTAGCGGAGGCTCGGACCCAGTACTTC. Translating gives CASSFWLAEARTQYF.

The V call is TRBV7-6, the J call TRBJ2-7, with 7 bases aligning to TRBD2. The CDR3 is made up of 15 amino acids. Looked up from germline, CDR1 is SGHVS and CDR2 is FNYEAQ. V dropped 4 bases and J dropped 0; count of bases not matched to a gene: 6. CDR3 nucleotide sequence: TGTGCCAGCAGCTGGGAGAGCGGGACCTCCTACGAGCAGTACTTC. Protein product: CASSWESGTSYEQYF.

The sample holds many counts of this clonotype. CDR3 DNA sequence: TGCAGTGCCACTTCCTCGGGGCCCCCGTGGGAGCAGTACTTC. Translated, it gives CSATSSGPPWEQYF. The chain joins TRBV20-1 to TRBJ2-7; D is possibly TRBD1 or TRBD2 (5 bases each). Trimming took 6 bases from V and 7 from J, leaving 22 bases between them. Looked up from germline, CDR1 is DFQATT and CDR2 is SNEGSKA (reference sequence). The CDR3 length is 14 residues.

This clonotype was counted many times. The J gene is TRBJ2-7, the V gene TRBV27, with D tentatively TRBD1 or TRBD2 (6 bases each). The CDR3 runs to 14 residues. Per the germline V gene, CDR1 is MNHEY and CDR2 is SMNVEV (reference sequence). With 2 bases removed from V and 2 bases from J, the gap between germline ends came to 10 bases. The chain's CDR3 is CASSLTGAAYEQYF. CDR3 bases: TGTGCCAGCAGTTTAACGGGGGCTGCCTACGAGCAGTACTTC.

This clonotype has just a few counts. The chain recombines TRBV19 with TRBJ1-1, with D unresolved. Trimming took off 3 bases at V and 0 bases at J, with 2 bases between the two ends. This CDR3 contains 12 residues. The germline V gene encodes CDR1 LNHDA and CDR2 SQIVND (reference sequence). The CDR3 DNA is TGTGCCAGTAGTATTTTGAACACTGAAGCTTTCTTT. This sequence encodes CASSILNTEAFF.

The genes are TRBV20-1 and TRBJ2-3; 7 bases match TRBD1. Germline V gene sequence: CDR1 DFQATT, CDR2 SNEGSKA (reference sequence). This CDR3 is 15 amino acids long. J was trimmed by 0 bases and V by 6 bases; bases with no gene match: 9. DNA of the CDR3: TGCAGTGCCACAGGGGTTGATGTGAGCACAGATACGCAGTATTTT. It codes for CSATGVDVSTDTQYF.

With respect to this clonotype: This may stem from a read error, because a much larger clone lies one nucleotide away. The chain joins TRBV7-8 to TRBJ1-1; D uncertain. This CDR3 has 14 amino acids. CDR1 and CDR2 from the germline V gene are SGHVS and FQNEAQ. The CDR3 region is CASSLPGMSTQAFF. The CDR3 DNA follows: TGTGCCAGCAGCTTACCAGGCATGAGCACTCAAGCTTTCTTT.

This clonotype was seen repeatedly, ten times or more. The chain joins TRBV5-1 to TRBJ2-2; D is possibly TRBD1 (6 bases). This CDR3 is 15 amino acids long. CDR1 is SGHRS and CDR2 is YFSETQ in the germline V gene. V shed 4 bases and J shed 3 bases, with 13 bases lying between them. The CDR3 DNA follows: TGCGCCAGCAGCCCCGGACAGACTTACACCGGGGAGCTGTTTTTT. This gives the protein CASSPGQTYTGELFF.

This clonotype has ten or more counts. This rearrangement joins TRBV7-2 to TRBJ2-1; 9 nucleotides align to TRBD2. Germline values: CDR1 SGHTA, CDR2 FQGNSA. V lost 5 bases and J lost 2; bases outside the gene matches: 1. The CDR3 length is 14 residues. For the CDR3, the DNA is TGTGCCAGCAGCCCTAGCGGGACCTACAATGAGCAGTTCTTC. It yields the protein CASSPSGTYNEQFF.

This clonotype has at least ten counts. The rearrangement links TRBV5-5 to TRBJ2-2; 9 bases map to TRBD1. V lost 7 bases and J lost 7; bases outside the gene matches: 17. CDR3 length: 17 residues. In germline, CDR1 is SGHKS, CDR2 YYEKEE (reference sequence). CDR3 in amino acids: CASGFSGTGITSGELFF. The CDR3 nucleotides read TGTGCCAGCGGGTTTTCCGGGACAGGGATAACAAGCGGGGAGCTGTTTTTT.

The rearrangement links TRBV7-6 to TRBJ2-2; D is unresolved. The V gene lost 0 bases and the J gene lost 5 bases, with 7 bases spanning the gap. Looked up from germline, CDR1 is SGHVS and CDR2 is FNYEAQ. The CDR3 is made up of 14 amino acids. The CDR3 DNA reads TGTGCCAGCAGCTTAGCCGCCCAAACCGGGGAGCTGTTTTTT. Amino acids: CASSLAAQTGELFF. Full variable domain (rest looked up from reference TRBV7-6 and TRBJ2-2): GAGVSQSPRYKVTKRGQDVALRCDPISGHVSLYWYRQALGQGPEFLTYFNYEAQQDKSGLPNDRFSAERPEGSISTLTIQRTEQRDSAMYRCASSLAAQTGELFFGEGSRLTVL.

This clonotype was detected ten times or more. The CDR3 spells CASSRGITGNEQFF. CDR3 in DNA: TGCGCCAGCAGCCGCGGGATCACAGGGAATGAGCAGTTCTTC. This rearrangement joins TRBV5-1 to TRBJ2-1; the D call may be TRBD1 or TRBD2 (6 bases each). Per germline, CDR1 SGHRS and CDR2 YFSETQ. The CDR3 covers 14 residues. Trimming shortened V by 4 bases and J by 7 bases, and 15 bases separated the two germline ends.

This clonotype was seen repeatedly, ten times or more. CDR3 in amino acids: CASSPVAGVGYEQYF. The CDR3 DNA is TGTGCCAGCAGCCCTGTAGCGGGAGTCGGGTACGAGCAGTACTTC. V and J are TRBV7-9 and TRBJ2-7, with 9 bases identical to TRBD2. The V segment lost 5 bases and the J segment 4 bases; nucleotides outside the gene matches: 9. In germline, CDR1 is SEHNR, CDR2 FQNEAQ (reference sequence). CDR3 size: 15 residues.

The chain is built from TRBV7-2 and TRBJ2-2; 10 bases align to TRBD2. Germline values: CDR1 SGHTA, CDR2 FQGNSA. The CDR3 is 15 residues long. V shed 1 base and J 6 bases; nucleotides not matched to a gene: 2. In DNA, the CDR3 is TGTGCCAGCAGCTTAGTTCTAGCGGGGGCCGGGGAGCTGTTTTTT. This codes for CASSLVLAGAGELFF.

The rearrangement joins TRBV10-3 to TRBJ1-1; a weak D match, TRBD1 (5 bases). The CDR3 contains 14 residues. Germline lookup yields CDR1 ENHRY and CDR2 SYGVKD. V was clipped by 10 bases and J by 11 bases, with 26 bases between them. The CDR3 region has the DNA TGTGCCACCAAACACCCCGGCGGGGGGGTGAGGGCTTTCTTT. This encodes CATKHPGGGVRAFF.

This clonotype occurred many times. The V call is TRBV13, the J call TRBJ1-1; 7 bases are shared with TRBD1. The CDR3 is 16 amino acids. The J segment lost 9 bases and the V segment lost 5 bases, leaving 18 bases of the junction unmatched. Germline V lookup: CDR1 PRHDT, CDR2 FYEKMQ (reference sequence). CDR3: CASSPRQGIEKTQAFF. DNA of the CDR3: TGTGCCAGCAGCCCTCGACAGGGAATCGAGAAGACTCAAGCTTTCTTT.

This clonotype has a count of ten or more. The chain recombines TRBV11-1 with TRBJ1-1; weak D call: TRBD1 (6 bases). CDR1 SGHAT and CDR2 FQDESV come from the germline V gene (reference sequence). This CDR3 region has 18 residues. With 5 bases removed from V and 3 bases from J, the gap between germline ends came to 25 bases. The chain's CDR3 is CASSEKGTRGHYDTEAFF. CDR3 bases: TGTGCCAGCAGCGAGAAAGGGACAAGAGGTCATTATGACACTGAAGCTTTCTTT.

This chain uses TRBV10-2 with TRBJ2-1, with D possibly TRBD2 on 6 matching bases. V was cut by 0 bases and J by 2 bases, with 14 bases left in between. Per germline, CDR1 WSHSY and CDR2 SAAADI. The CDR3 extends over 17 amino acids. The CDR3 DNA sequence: TGCGCCAGCAGTGAGTCAGTGGGACTTCCCACCTACAATGAGCAGTTCTTC. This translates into CASSESVGLPTYNEQFF.

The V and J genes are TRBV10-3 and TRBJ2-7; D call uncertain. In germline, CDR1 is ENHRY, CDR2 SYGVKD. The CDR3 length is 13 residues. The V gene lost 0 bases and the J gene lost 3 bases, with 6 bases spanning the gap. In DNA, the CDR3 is TGTGCCATCAGTGAGTCTGGGTACTACGAGCAGTACTTC. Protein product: CAISESGYYEQYF.